This TCR beta chain was found in a study of blood T cell repertoires in COVID-19. Looking at the study overall: Italy, Spain and the United States were the sources of the convalescent and acute COVID-19 samples. Sources were T cells, B-cell-depleted T cells, or PBMCs; the material itself was cDNA or gDNA.

In the original processing: Amplification of reference gene primers was used by the study to estimate nucleated cell counts. Clones were read by immunoSEQ multiplex PCR, and TCRdb kept only the in-frame ones, dropping some. V and J calls and clone size are copied from that table; D and trimming were computed from the DNA. The sample carries 250,000 to 300,000 clones, about 86% recorded once. V lost 0 bases to trimming and J lost 4 bases, with 7 bases between them. The germline gives CDR1 MNHNY, CDR2 SVGAGI (reference sequence). The CDR3 has 13 amino acids. The sequenced material came from peripheral blood. The source of this sequence is a man older than 75 with acute or convalescent COVID-19. The chain recombines TRBV6-6 with TRBJ2-7, with unresolved D. CDR3 amino acids: CASSYSWAYEQYF. The DNA for the CDR3 is TGTGCCAGCAGTTACTCCTGGGCATACGAGCAGTACTTC.